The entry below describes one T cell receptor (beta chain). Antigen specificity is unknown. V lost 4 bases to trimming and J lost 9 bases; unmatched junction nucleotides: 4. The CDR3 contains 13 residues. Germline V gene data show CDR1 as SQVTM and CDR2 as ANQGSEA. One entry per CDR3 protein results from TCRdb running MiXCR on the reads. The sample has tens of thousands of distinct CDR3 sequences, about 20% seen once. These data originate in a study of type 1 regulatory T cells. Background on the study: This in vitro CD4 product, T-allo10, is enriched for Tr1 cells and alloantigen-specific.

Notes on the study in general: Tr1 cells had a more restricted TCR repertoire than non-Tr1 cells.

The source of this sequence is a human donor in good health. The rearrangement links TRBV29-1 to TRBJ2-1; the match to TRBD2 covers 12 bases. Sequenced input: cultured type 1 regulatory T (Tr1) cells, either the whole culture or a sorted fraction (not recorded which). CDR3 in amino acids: CSVVGLAGFEQFF. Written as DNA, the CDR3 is TGCAGCGTTGTCGGACTAGCGGGATTTGAGCAGTTCTTC.